The next 5 T cell receptor beta chains were all read from a single sample in a study of T-cell reconstitution after alpha-beta-depleted transplantation in children. It was with unique molecular identifiers that the TCRbeta library was prepared. TCRdb ran MiXCR on the PCR reads and lists one entry per CDR3 protein. This sample has some 600,000 distinct CDR3 sequences; roughly 17% occur once, and the top ten carry about 1.1%. Sample: PBMCs from the stem cell graft donor, taken from the stem cell graft. Receptors originate from a human donor who donated a stem cell graft to a child with acute myeloid leukemia.

This clonotype was detected many times. CDR3 protein: CSASRGSNTEAFF. The CDR3 DNA sequence: TGCAGTGCTAGCAGGGGGTCGAACACTGAAGCTTTCTTT. J is TRBJ1-1 and V is TRBV20-1, with TRBD1 identical over 7 bases. Germline V CDR1 and CDR2: DFQATT, SNEGSKA (reference sequence). Trimming cost V 3 bases and J 1 base; bases outside gene matches: 2. This CDR3 is built from 13 residues.

This clonotype was recorded at least ten times. The chain is built from TRBV6-5 and TRBJ2-3, with TRBD2 matching over 7 bases. Germline V lookup: CDR1 MNHEY, CDR2 SVGAGI. The CDR3 extends over 13 amino acids. Trimming at V came to 7 bases and at J to 4 bases, leaving 5 bases not matched to a gene. The CDR3 is CASTNGGADTQYF. In nucleotides, the CDR3 is TGTGCCAGCACCAATGGGGGGGCAGATACGCAGTATTTT.

The J gene is TRBJ2-5, the V gene TRBV7-2; 13 nucleotides line up with TRBD2. Germline CDR1 reads SGHTA; CDR2 reads FQGNSA. V was clipped by 5 bases and J by 5 bases; unmatched bases: 8. The CDR3 has 16 residues. CDR3 residues: CASSLTSGGGLETQYF. Written as DNA, the CDR3 is TGTGCCAGCAGCCTTACTAGCGGGGGGGGTTTGGAGACCCAGTACTTC. The full variable domain, its missing parts supplied by reference TRBV7-2 and TRBJ2-5, is GAGVSQSPSNKVTEKGKDVELRCDPISGHTALYWYRQSLGQGLEFLIYFQGNSAPDKSGLPSDRFSAERTGGSVSTLTIQRTQQEDSAVYLCASSLTSGGGLETQYFGPGTRLLVL.

This clonotype was picked up a small number of times. The rearrangement links TRBV7-2 to TRBJ1-6; D is uncertain. Germline CDR1 is SGHTA and CDR2 is FQGNSA. V was trimmed by 7 bases and J by 5 bases, leaving 12 bases between them. This CDR3 comprises 14 residues. In DNA form, the CDR3 reads TGTGCCAGCACCGAACGGGTCGATAATTCACCCCTCCACTTT. This codes for CASTERVDNSPLHF.

The rearrangement links TRBV25-1 to TRBJ2-7; D unclear. CDR3 length: 13 residues. Trimming left V 3 bases short and J 0 bases short, with 6 bases between. The germline gives CDR1 MGHDK, CDR2 SYGVNS. CDR3 in DNA: TGTGCCAGCAGTGATGCACCCTCCTACGAGCAGTACTTC. This codes for CASSDAPSYEQYF.